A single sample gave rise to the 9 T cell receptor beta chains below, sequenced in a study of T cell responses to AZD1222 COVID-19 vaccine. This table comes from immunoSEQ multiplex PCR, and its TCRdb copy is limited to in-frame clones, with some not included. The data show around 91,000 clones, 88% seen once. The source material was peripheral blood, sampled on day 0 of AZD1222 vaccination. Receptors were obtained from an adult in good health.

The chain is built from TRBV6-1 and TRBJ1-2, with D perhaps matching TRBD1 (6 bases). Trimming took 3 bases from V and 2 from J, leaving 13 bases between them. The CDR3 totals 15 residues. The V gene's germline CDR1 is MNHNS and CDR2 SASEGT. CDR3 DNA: TGTGCCAGCAGTGATCCGACAGGAGGGAACTATGGCTACACCTTC. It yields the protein CASSDPTGGNYGYTF.

The CDR3 here is CASSEAGGTGHYGYTF. CDR3 nucleotides: TGTGCCAGCAGTGAAGCAGGGGGGACAGGGCACTATGGCTACACCTTC. The V and J genes are TRBV6-1 and TRBJ1-2, with TRBD1 identical over 9 bases. In germline, CDR1 is MNHNS, CDR2 SASEGT. This CDR3 spans 16 amino acids. Trimming removed 0 bases from V and 3 bases from J; junction bases left unmatched: 5.

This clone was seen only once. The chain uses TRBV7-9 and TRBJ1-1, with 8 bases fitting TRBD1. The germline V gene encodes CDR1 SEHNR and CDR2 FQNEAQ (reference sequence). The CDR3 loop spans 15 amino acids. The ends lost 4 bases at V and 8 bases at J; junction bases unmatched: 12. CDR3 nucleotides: TGTGCCAGCAGCTCTACGGCAGGGGGCGTCTTAGAAGCTTTCTTT. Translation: CASSSTAGGVLEAFF.

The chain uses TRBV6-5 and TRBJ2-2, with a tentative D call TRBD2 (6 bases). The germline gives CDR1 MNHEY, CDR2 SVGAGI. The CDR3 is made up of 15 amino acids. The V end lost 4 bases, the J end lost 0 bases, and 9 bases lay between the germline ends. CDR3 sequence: CASSSRDSNTGELFF. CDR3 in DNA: TGTGCCAGCAGTTCCCGGGACTCGAACACCGGGGAGCTGTTTTTT.

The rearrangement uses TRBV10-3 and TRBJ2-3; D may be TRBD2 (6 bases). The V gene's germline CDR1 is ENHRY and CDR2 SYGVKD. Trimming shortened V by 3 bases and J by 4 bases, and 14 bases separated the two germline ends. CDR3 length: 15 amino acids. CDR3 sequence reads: CAISETGGAPDTQYF. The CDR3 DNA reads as TGTGCCATCAGTGAAACCGGCGGGGCCCCAGATACGCAGTATTTT.

The DNA of the CDR3 is TGTGCCAGCAGCCTTAGGGACAGGAGGGACTATGGCTACACCTTC. Translation gives CASSLRDRRDYGYTF. The chain has TRBV5-4 and TRBJ1-2, with 8 bases fitting TRBD1. There are 15 residues in the CDR3. V shed 4 bases and J 3 bases; nucleotides not matched to a gene: 8. Germline CDR1 SGHNT, CDR2 YYREEE (reference sequence).

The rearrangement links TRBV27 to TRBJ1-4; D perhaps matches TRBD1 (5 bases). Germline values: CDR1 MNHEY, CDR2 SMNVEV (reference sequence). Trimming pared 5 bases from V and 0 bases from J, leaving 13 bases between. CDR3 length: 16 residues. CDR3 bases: TGTGCCAGCAGTCCTAGCAGGGTTGCAACTAATGAAAAACTGTTTTTT. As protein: CASSPSRVATNEKLFF.

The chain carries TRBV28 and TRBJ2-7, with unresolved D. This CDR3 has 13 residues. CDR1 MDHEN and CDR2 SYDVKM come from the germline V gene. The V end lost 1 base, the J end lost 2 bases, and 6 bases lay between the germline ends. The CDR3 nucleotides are TGTGCCAGCAGTTTATACGGAACCTACGAGCAGTACTTC. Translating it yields CASSLYGTYEQYF.

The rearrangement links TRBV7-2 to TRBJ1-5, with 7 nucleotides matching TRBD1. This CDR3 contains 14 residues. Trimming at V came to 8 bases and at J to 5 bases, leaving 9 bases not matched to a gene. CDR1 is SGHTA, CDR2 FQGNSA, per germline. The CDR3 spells CASASQGTHQPQHF. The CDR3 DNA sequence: TGTGCCAGCGCTTCACAGGGGACCCATCAGCCCCAGCATTTT.